These T cell receptor beta chains were read from a single sample in a study of blood T cell repertoires in COVID-19. Generated by immunoSEQ multiplex PCR, the TCRdb table keeps only in-frame clones and is missing some. The table has a few hundred thousand clones, roughly 87% seen once. The sample taken for sequencing was peripheral blood. The receptors were gathered from a man between 18 and 29 years old with active or convalescent COVID-19. Both conserved end residues are part of each CDR3. A D gene is named only where the DNA matches it firmly. Expanded clones are given a class, and other clones once, few, many or no size at all.

TGTGCCAGCAGTCCCAGGGGCATTTATGGCTACACCTTC | CASSPRGIYGYTF | NA | TRBJ1-2 | TRBV27 | NA | 13
TGTGCCAGCAGCTTCGATTCCGGGGTTGAAAACTATGGCTACACCTTC | CASSFDSGVENYGYTF | NA | TRBJ1-2 | TRBV7-8 | NA | 16
TGCGCCAGCAGCCAAGACTGGCAGGGGGACAATGAGCAGTTCTTC | CASSQDWQGDNEQFF | once | TRBJ2-1 | TRBV4-3 | TRBD1 | 15
TGCGCCAGCAGCCAAGGTTGGGGGGAAGCTAACTATGGCTACACCTTC | CASSQGWGEANYGYTF | NA | TRBJ1-2 | TRBV4-3 | NA | 16
TGTGCCAGCAGTCTCAGGGTAGCGGTCTTC | CASSLRVAVF | NA | TRBJ2-1 | TRBV2 | NA | 10
TGTGCCAGCAGCTTCTCAGCGGGAGGGCCATGGGCTGGGGCCAACGTCCTGACTTTC | CASSFSAGGPWAGANVLTF | NA | TRBJ2-6 | TRBV7-6 | TRBD2 | 19
TGTGCCAGCAGTGGGGGACTAGCGATCCCCTACGAGCAGTACTTC | CASSGGLAIPYEQYF | once | TRBJ2-7 | TRBV28 | TRBD2 | 15
TGTGCCAGCAGTCGGGCAGACTACTACGAGCAGTACTTC | CASSRADYYEQYF | NA | TRBJ2-7 | TRBV6-5 | NA | 13
TGTGCCAGCAGTTTCGCTCTAAACACTGAAGCTTTCTTT | CASSFALNTEAFF | NA | TRBJ1-1 | TRBV27 | NA | 13
TGCGCCAGCAGCCCCCTTACTTCTGGTGCGGGGCCAAGCACAGATACGCAGTATTTT | CASSPLTSGAGPSTDTQYF | NA | TRBJ2-3 | TRBV4-3 | NA | 19
TGTGCCAGCAGCTTAGTTATAGGGACAGAGAGCAATCAGCCCCAGCATTTT | CASSLVIGTESNQPQHF | NA | TRBJ1-5 | TRBV7-9 | TRBD1 | 17
TGTGCCAGCAGCTTGGGGTGGGAGGGCTTCACTGAAGCTTTCTTT | CASSLGWEGFTEAFF | few | TRBJ1-1 | TRBV5-5 | NA | 15
TGTGCCAGCAGTTTAGGGCTAGCGGGAGTCTTCGATGAGCAGTTCTTC | CASSLGLAGVFDEQFF | NA | TRBJ2-1 | TRBV28 | TRBD2 | 16